Sequencing of this T cell receptor (beta chain) was carried out in a study of regulatory T cells in long-lasting Graves disease. Noted time point: newly diagnosed GD, antithyroid drugs for less than 3 months. Generation of the TCR library employed RNA extracted from PBMCs. Germline V lookup: CDR1 SGDLS, CDR2 YYNGEE. Trimming removed 3 bases at V and 2 bases at J, with 8 bases between. This CDR3 has 13 amino acids. Library construction for TCR beta used iRepertoire HTBI primers and Arm-PCR of CDR3 regions. TCRdb redid the calling of the multiplex PCR reads with MiXCR, one entry per CDR3 protein. This sample has approximately 270,000 distinct CDR3 sequences, with roughly 18% found just once. These data were likewise used in another study, on T cells in Graves' hyperthyroidism and ophthalmopathy.

The TCR was taken from a woman in her twenties or thirties with Graves disease. Specimen: peripheral blood mononuclear cells (PBMCs), collected at new diagnosis, from a patient treated with antithyroid drugs. V is TRBV9 and J is TRBJ1-2; D is perhaps TRBD1 (5 bases). The CDR3 DNA reads TGTGCCAGCAGCGAAGCAGGGAACTATGGCTACACCTTC. Its protein product is CASSEAGNYGYTF. Filled out from reference TRBV9 and TRBJ1-2, the complete variable domain reads DSGVTQTPKHLITATGQRVTLRCSPRSGDLSVYWYQQSLDQGLQFLIQYYNGEERAKGNILERFSAQQFPDLHSELNLSSLELGDSALYFCASSEAGNYGYTFGSGTRLTVV.